This T cell receptor (beta chain) appears in the sequencing data of a study of blood T cells in healthy people across ages. Overall study results and limits: The unsorted PBMCs prevented any conclusive comparison of naive versus antigen-experienced cells. Observed TCR beta diversity per million T cells went down as age went up. This fall followed a roughly linear course with age. The percentage of naive T cells correlated strongly with TCR beta diversity.

A J-beta primer mix and a sample-barcoded 5' primer were used in a second PCR of roughly 6 to 12 cycles. Each CDR3 protein gets one entry after TCRdb re-called the 5' RACE reads with MiXCR. Altogether 1.2 million to 1.5 million distinct CDR3 sequences are present, approximately 59% being singletons, with the ten largest covering roughly 6.3%. In this sample, this clonotype turned up once. What it binds is unknown. V lost 4 bases and J lost 5; bases outside the gene matches: 9. CDR3 length: 16 amino acids. CDR1 and CDR2 (germline): SGHTA, FQGNSA. This clonotype was obtained from a man aged 18 to 35 in good health. Sequenced material: blood. V gene TRBV7-2 combines with J gene TRBJ2-1; 9 bases map to TRBD2. This CDR3 reads CASSYRIAGANNEQFF. The DNA of the CDR3 is TGTGCCAGCAGCTACCGAATAGCGGGGGCGAACAATGAGCAGTTCTTC.